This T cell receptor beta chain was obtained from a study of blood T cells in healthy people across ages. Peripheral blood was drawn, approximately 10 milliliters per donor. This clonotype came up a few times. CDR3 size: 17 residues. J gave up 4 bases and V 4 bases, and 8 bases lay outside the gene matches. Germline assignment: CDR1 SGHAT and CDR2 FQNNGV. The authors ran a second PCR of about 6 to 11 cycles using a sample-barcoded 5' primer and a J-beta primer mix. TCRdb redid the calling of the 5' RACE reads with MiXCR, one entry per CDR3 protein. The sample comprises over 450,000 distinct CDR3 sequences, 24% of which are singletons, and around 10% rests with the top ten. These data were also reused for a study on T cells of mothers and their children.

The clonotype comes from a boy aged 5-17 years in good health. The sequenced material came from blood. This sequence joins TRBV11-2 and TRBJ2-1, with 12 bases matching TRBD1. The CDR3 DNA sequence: TGTGCCAGCAGCTGGGGACAGGGGGCTTTCGGGTACAATGAGCAGTTCTTC. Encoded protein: CASSWGQGAFGYNEQFF.